The TCR beta chain under discussion was sequenced for a study of blood T cells in healthy people across ages. Overall study results and limits: There was a strong correlation between TCR beta diversity and naive T cell percentage. The long-lived group displayed more naive CD4+ cells, plus higher diversity, than the aged donors did.

CDR3 length: 13 residues. V was trimmed by 2 bases and J by 5 bases, leaving 12 bases between them. CDR1 and CDR2 (germline): DFQATT, SNEGSKA (reference sequence). For the second PCR, which ran for about 7 to 11 cycles, a sample-barcoded 5' primer and a J-beta primer mix were used. TCRdb re-derived calls from the 5' RACE reads in MiXCR, one entry per CDR3 protein. The table lists some 1,000,000 distinct CDR3 sequences, about 23% of them singletons. This clonotype was recorded a few times. The antigen remains undetermined. The same sample was also studied in work on T cells of mothers and their children. From that report: Sequencing returned over 8 million TCR beta CDR3 reads per mother and 3 million to 3.5 million per child. Overlap in related mother-child pairs always slightly exceeded unrelated pairs, never significantly.

The sample comprised blood. The clonotype was recovered from a girl aged 2-10 years in good health. V gene TRBV20-1 combines with J gene TRBJ1-1; D is possibly TRBD1 (5 bases). The CDR3 DNA sequence: TGCAGTGCTAGAAGACATGGGGGGACTGAAGCTTTCTTT. This encodes CSARRHGGTEAFF.